A few counts support the clone carrying this T cell receptor (beta chain). Its antigen remains unknown. This record belongs to a study of early T cells in non-severe SARS-CoV-2 infection. The wider study: Sequenced bulk RNA came from whole blood that was unsorted, and chains were unpaired. General study points: Matches to VDJdb favored anti-spike CD8 responses and missed private and CD4 specificities.

Individual cDNA molecules received unique molecular identifiers during library preparation. TCRdb reanalysed the 5' RACE reads using MiXCR and keeps one entry per CDR3 protein. The sample shows about 66,000 distinct CDR3 sequences, 20% of them seen only once. The sequence came from an adult who was a healthcare worker with PCR-confirmed SARS-CoV-2 infection or an uninfected control (not recorded which). The sequencing used whole blood, collected at baseline.

The CDR3 DNA sequence: TGTGCCAGCAGCTTACGACTAGCGGGGAAGGACAAAAACATTCAGTACTTC. It translates to CASSLRLAGKDKNIQYF. This chain uses TRBV7-8 with TRBJ2-4, with 11 positions matching TRBD2. J was trimmed by 3 bases and V by 2 bases; bases with no gene match: 6. The CDR3 loop spans 17 amino acids. Germline CDR1 is SGHVS and CDR2 is FQNEAQ. Full variable domain (outside the CDR3, taken from reference TRBV7-8 and TRBJ2-4): GAGVSQSPRYKVAKRGQDVALRCDPISGHVSLFWYQQALGQGPEFLTYFQNEAQLDKSGLPSDRFFAERPEGSVSTLKIQRTQQEDSAVYLCASSLRLAGKDKNIQYFGAGTRLSVL.